A selection of T cell receptor beta chains follows, all from one sample in a study of post-analysis software for immune sequencing data. TCRdb independently ran MiXCR on the PCR reads; one entry per CDR3 protein. The sample has 820,000 or so distinct CDR3 sequences, approximately 53% seen once. The sequencing sample was made of blood. The receptors here all came from a girl aged 5-17 years with multiple sclerosis. Each CDR3 is given with its conserved first and last residue. D genes are given only for firm matches. Not every row has a clone size; where given, it reads once, few, many or a size class.

CDR3nt: TGTGCCAGCAGTTACTCGGGGACAGGGGGATGGGCCCAAGAGACCCAGTACTTC
CDR3aa: CASSYSGTGGWAQETQYF
abundance: NA
j_gene: TRBJ2-5
d_gene: TRBD1
v_gene: TRBV6-5

CDR3nt: TGTGCCAGCAGCCACCAACCGAAGGGAGGAGTGGCGGAGACCCAGTACTTC
CDR3aa: CASSHQPKGGVAETQYF
abundance: NA
j_gene: TRBJ2-5
d_gene: NA
v_gene: TRBV4-2

CDR3nt: TGCAGTGCTCTAGGCTCGTACAATGAGCAGTTCTTC
CDR3aa: CSALGSYNEQFF
abundance: few
j_gene: TRBJ2-1
d_gene: NA
v_gene: TRBV20-1

CDR3nt: TGCGCCAGCAGCGGGACTAGCAGTTACCAAGAGACCCAGTACTTC
CDR3aa: CASSGTSSYQETQYF
abundance: once
j_gene: TRBJ2-5
d_gene: TRBD2
v_gene: TRBV10-2

CDR3nt: TGTGCCAGCAGTTACGATCTACAGGTGAGCAATCAGCCCCAGCATTTT
CDR3aa: CASSYDLQVSNQPQHF
abundance: NA
j_gene: TRBJ1-5
d_gene: NA
v_gene: TRBV6-6

CDR3nt: TGTGCCAGTAGTAGGACTAGCTCAGATACGCAGTATTTT
CDR3aa: CASSRTSSDTQYF
abundance: NA
j_gene: TRBJ2-3
d_gene: TRBD2
v_gene: TRBV2

CDR3nt: TGTGCCAGCAGACAGGGTGATGGCTACACCTTC
CDR3aa: CASRQGDGYTF
abundance: NA
j_gene: TRBJ1-2
d_gene: NA
v_gene: TRBV6-5

CDR3nt: TGCAGCGTTGCAGGGCACCTACAAGAGACCCAGTACTTC
CDR3aa: CSVAGHLQETQYF
abundance: few
j_gene: TRBJ2-5
d_gene: NA
v_gene: TRBV29-1

CDR3nt: TGTGCCAGCAGCTTAGGTCCGGGACTAGCGGCCTCCTACGAGCAGTACTTC
CDR3aa: CASSLGPGLAASYEQYF
abundance: NA
j_gene: TRBJ2-7
d_gene: TRBD2
v_gene: TRBV7-6

CDR3nt: TGTGCCAGCAGCCTTGGACTAGCGGGAGGCCAGGGGACCCAGTACTTC
CDR3aa: CASSLGLAGGQGTQYF
abundance: few
j_gene: TRBJ2-5
d_gene: TRBD2
v_gene: TRBV6-2/TRBV6-3

CDR3nt: TGTGCCAGCAGTGATGAGGACAGGGCCAGAGGACTCTACGAGCAGTACTTC
CDR3aa: CASSDEDRARGLYEQYF
abundance: once
j_gene: TRBJ2-7
d_gene: TRBD1
v_gene: TRBV7-9

CDR3nt: TGTGCTAGTGGTCCCGGGACGGGGGGGGACGAGCAGTACTTC
CDR3aa: CASGPGTGGDEQYF
abundance: NA
j_gene: TRBJ2-7
d_gene: TRBD2
v_gene: TRBV12-5

CDR3nt: TGCGCCAGCAGCCTATCGACAGGTTACCAAGAGACCCAGTACTTC
CDR3aa: CASSLSTGYQETQYF
abundance: NA
j_gene: TRBJ2-5
d_gene: NA
v_gene: TRBV5-1

CDR3nt: TGTGCCAGTATGAGTGGCGAGCAGTACTTC
CDR3aa: CASMSGEQYF
abundance: NA
j_gene: TRBJ2-7
d_gene: NA
v_gene: TRBV6-1

CDR3nt: TGTGCCAGCAGCTTAGTAGATACCGATACGCAGTATTTT
CDR3aa: CASSLVDTDTQYF
abundance: NA
j_gene: TRBJ2-3
d_gene: NA
v_gene: TRBV7-9

CDR3nt: TGCAGCGTTGAAGACCCTAGGGACAGGTTGGTCGACAATGAGCAGTTCTTC
CDR3aa: CSVEDPRDRLVDNEQFF
abundance: NA
j_gene: TRBJ2-1
d_gene: TRBD1
v_gene: TRBV29-1

CDR3nt: TGCGCCAGCAGCCAAGATTGGAAGAGCTCCTACAATGAGCAGTTCTTC
CDR3aa: CASSQDWKSSYNEQFF
abundance: NA
j_gene: TRBJ2-1
d_gene: NA
v_gene: TRBV4-1

CDR3nt: TGCGCCAGCAGAAGGGACGGAGCTTCAACTAATGAAAAACTGTTTTTT
CDR3aa: CASRRDGASTNEKLFF
abundance: NA
j_gene: TRBJ1-4
d_gene: NA
v_gene: TRBV5-1

CDR3nt: TGCGCCAGCAGCTCGGAGGGACTGGCTCCACCCGGAGATACGCAGTATTTT
CDR3aa: CASSSEGLAPPGDTQYF
abundance: few
j_gene: TRBJ2-3
d_gene: NA
v_gene: TRBV5-1

CDR3nt: TGTGCCAGCAGCTTAAGGTCGGACAGGGGCTATGGCTACACCTTC
CDR3aa: CASSLRSDRGYGYTF
abundance: few
j_gene: TRBJ1-2
d_gene: TRBD1
v_gene: TRBV7-9

CDR3nt: TGCGCCAGCAGCCAAGGCGGACTAGCGGGGGGCCAGCAGTTCTTC
CDR3aa: CASSQGGLAGGQQFF
abundance: few
j_gene: TRBJ2-1
d_gene: TRBD2
v_gene: TRBV4-1